This TCR beta chain was observed in a study of T cells expressing NK-cell markers. Overall study: TCR beta repertoires came from sorted CD3+CD56+NKG2C+, CD3+CD56+NKG2C- and CD3+CD56-NKG2C+ T cells. There were seven HCMV-seropositive donors and one seronegative donor among the eight sequenced. Whole-study results and caveats: Similarly, these clonotypes led the CD3+CD56-NKG2C+ fraction as well in four donors. CD8+ T cells in over 5 donors included dominant NKG2C+ clonotypes at about 1.0-7.5%.

A remark on this clonotype: Its target is unknown.

The CDR3 loop spans 14 amino acids. Germline V CDR1 and CDR2: LNHDA, SQIVND (reference sequence). TCRdb reprocessed the 5' RACE reads and keeps a single row for each CDR3 protein, giving no DNA. In total, the table holds some 280,000 distinct CDR3 sequences. The TCR comes from a man aged 18 to 30 in good health. What was sequenced was blood T cells: a sorted CD56 or NKG2C T cell subset, CD4+ or CD8+ T cells, or bulk PBMC T cells (not recorded which). The chain joins TRBV19 to TRBJ2-1; TCRdb picks TRBD2, but there is no DNA to check that call. The CDR3 spells CASRRDSSRNEQFF.